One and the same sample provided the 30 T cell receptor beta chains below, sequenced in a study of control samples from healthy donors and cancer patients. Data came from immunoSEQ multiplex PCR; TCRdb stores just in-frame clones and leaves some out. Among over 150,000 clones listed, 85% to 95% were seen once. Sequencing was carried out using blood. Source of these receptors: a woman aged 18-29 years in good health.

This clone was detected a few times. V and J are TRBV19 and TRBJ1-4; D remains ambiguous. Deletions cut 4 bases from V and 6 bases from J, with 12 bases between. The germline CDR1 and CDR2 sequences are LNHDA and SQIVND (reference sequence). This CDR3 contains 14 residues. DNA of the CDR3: TGTGCCAGTAGTAGCCGATCCCTCCATGAAAAACTGTTTTTT. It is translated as CASSSRSLHEKLFF. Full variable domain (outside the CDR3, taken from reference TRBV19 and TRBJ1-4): DGGITQSPKYLFRKEGQNVTLSCEQNLNHDAMYWYRQDPGQGLRLIYYSQIVNDFQKGDIAEGYSVSREKKESFPLTVTSAQKNPTAFYLCASSSRSLHEKLFFGSGTQLSVL.

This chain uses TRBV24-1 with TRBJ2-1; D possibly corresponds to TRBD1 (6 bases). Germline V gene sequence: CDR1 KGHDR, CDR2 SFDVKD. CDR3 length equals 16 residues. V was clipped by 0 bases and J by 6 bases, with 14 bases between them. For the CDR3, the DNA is TGTGCCACCAGTGATTTGGTACGGACAGCGCTCAATGAGCAGTTCTTC. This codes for CATSDLVRTALNEQFF.

The CDR3 DNA follows: TGCAGTGCGGTGAGCACTGAAGCTTTCTTT. Protein sequence: CSAVSTEAFF. The chain has TRBV20-1 and TRBJ1-1; D is unresolved. Germline-derived CDR1 and CDR2 are DFQATT and SNEGSKA (reference sequence). The CDR3 extends over 10 amino acids. The germline V and J ends were trimmed by 6 bases and 4 bases, with 6 bases remaining between them.

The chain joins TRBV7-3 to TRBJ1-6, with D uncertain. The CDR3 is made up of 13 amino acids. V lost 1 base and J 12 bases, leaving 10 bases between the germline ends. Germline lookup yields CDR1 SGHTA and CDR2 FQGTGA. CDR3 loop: CASSLNPGGPLHF. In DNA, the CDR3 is TGTGCCAGCAGCTTAAACCCAGGTGGACCCCTCCACTTT.

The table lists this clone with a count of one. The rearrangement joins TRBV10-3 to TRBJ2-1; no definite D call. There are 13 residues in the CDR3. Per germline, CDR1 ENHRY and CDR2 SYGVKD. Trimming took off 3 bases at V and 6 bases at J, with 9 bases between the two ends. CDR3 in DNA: TGTGCCATCAGTGACAATGTGGTCAATGAGCAGTTCTTC. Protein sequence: CAISDNVVNEQFF.

CDR3 region: CASSLYIEGAIDEQFF. The CDR3, as DNA: TGCGCCAGCAGCTTGTACATAGAGGGGGCTATCGATGAGCAGTTCTTC. This rearrangement joins TRBV5-1 to TRBJ2-1; 7 bases agree with TRBD1. The CDR3 totals 16 residues. The V and J ends lost 1 base and 8 bases, in that order; junction bases with no gene match: 12. Germline V gene sequence: CDR1 SGHRS, CDR2 YFSETQ.

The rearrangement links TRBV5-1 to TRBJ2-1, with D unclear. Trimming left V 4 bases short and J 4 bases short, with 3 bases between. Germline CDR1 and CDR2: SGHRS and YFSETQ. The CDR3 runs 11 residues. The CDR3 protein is CASSLYNEQFF. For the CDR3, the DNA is TGCGCCAGCAGCCTTTACAATGAGCAGTTCTTC.

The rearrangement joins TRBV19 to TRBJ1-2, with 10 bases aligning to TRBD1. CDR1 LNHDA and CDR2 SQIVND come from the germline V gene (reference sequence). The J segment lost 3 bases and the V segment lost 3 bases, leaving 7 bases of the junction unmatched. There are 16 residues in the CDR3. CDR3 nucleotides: TGTGCCAGTAGTATTTTATTCGGGACAGGGGACTATGGCTACACCTTC. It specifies CASSILFGTGDYGYTF.

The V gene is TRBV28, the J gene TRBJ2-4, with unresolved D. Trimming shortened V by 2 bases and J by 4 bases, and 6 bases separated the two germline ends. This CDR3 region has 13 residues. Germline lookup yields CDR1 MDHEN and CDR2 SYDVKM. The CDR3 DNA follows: TGTGCCAGCAGTTTAAGTTTGAAAAACATTCAGTACTTC. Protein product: CASSLSLKNIQYF.

The CDR3: CAISESQGSPLHF. The DNA of the CDR3 is TGTGCCATCAGTGAGTCTCAAGGGTCACCCCTCCACTTT. The chain links TRBV10-3 to TRBJ1-6; D remains ambiguous. CDR1 and CDR2 (germline): ENHRY, SYGVKD. The CDR3 has 13 residues. V lost 0 bases, J lost 10 bases, and 7 bases lay in between.

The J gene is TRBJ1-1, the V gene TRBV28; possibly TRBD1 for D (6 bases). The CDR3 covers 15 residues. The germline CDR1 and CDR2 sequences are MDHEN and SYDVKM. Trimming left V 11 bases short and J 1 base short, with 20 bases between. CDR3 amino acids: CASRFWGARNTEAFF. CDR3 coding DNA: TGTGCCTCGAGGTTTTGGGGGGCCCGGAACACTGAAGCTTTCTTT.

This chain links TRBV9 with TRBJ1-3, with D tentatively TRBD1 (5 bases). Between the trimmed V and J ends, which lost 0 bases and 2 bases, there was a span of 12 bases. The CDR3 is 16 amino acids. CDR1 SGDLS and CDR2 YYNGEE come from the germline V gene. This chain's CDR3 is CASSVGGGTTGNTIYF. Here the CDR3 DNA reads TGTGCCAGCAGCGTAGGTGGCGGGACCACTGGAAACACCATATATTTT.

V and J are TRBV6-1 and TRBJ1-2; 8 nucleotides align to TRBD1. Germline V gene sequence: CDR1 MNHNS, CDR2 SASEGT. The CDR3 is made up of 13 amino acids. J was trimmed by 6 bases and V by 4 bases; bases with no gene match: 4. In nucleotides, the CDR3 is TGTGCCAGCAGTGCGACAGGGGTGAATGGCTACACCTTC. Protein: CASSATGVNGYTF.

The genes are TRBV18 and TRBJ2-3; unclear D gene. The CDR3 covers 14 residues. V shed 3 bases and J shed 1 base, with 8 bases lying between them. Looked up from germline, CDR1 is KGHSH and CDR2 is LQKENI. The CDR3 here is CASSPIVGTDTQYF. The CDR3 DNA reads TGTGCCAGCTCACCGATCGTCGGCACAGATACGCAGTATTTT.

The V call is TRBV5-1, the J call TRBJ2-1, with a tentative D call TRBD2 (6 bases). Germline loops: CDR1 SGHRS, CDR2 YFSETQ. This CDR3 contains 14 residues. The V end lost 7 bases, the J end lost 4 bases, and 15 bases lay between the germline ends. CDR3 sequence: CASSAGPLYNEQFF. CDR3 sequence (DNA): TGCGCCAGCTCGGCGGGGCCTTTATACAATGAGCAGTTCTTC.

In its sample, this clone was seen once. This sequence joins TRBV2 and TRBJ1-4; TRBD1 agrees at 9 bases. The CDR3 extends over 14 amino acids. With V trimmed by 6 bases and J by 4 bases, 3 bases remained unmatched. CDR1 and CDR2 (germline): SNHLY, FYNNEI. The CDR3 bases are TGTGCCAGCAGGTTGGACAGGGGTAATGAAAAACTGTTTTTT. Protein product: CASRLDRGNEKLFF.

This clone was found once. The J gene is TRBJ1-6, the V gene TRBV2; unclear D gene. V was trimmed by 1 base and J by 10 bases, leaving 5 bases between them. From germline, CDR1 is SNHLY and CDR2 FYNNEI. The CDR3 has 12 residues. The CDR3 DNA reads TGTGCCAGCAGTGAAGACTTGTCACCCCTCCACTTT. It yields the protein CASSEDLSPLHF.

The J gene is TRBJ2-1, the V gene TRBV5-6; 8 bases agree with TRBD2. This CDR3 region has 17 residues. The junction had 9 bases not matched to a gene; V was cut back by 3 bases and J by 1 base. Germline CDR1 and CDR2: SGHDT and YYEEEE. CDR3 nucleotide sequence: TGTGCCAGCAGCTCTGACACGGGACTAGGGTCCTACAATGAGCAGTTCTTC. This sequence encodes CASSSDTGLGSYNEQFF.

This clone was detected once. CDR3 residues: CASSMLEEKLFF. The CDR3 nucleotides read TGTGCCAGCAGTATGCTGGAGGAAAAACTGTTTTTT. V gene TRBV2 combines with J gene TRBJ1-4; no clear D gene. The germline V gene encodes CDR1 SNHLY and CDR2 FYNNEI. The V gene lost 5 bases and the J gene lost 8 bases, with 9 bases spanning the gap. The length of the CDR3 is 12 residues.

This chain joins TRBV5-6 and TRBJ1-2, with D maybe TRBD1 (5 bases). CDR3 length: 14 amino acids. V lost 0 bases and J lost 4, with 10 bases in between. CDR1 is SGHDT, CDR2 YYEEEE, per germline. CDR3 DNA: TGTGCCAGCAGCTTGGAGTCAGGGTTCTATGGCTACACCTTC. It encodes CASSLESGFYGYTF.

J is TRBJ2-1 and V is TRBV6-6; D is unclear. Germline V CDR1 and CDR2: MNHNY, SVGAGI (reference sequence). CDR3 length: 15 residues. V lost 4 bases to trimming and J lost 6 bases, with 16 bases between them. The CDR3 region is CASSSSRASLNEQFF. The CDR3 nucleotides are TGTGCCAGCAGTTCCTCCCGGGCCTCACTCAATGAGCAGTTCTTC.

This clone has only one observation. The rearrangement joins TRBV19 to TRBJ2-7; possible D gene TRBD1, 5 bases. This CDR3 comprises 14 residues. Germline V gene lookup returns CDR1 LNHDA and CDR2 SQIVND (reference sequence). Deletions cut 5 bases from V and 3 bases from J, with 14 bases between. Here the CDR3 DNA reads TGTGCCAGTAGTGAACAGGCCGGCCTCTACGAGCAGTACTTC. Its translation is CASSEQAGLYEQYF.

The CDR3 DNA follows: TGTGCCAGCAGTTACCTCGGTGGGGAGTATAAGCAGTTCTTC. It specifies CASSYLGGEYKQFF. The gene calls are TRBV6-6 and TRBJ2-1, with TRBD2 as a possible D gene (5 bases). V gave up 2 bases and J gave up 11 bases, with 16 bases separating them. From germline, CDR1 is MNHNY and CDR2 SVGAGI (reference sequence). The CDR3 spans 14 residues.

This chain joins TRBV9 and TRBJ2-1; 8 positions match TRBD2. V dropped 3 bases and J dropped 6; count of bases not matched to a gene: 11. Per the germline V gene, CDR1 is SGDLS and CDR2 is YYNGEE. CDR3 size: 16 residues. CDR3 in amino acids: CASSDFQAGAANEQFF. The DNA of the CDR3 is TGTGCCAGCAGCGATTTCCAAGCGGGAGCTGCCAATGAGCAGTTCTTC.

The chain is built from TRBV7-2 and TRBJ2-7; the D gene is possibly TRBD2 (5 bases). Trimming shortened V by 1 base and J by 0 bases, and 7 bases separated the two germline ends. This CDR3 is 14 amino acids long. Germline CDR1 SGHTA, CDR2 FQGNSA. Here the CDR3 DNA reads TGTGCCAGCAGCTTAGAGCGGTACTCCTACGAGCAGTACTTC. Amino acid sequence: CASSLERYSYEQYF.

CDR3 in DNA: TGTGCCAGCAGCCCCCGTTTACAGCCAGCTAACTATGGCTACACCTTC. Encoded protein: CASSPRLQPANYGYTF. The chain joins TRBV7-9 to TRBJ1-2; D is uncertain. V dropped 5 bases and J dropped 0 bases, with 16 bases sitting between them. The CDR3 sequence is 16 residues long. Germline CDR1 SEHNR, CDR2 FQNEAQ (reference sequence).

The CDR3 reads CASSQERGGDTDTQYF. The CDR3 coding sequence is TGTGCCAGCAGCCAAGAAAGGGGGGGAGACACAGATACGCAGTATTTT. The chain recombines TRBV14 with TRBJ2-3, with a tentative D call TRBD2 (7 bases). The germline gives CDR1 SGHDN, CDR2 FVKESK. This CDR3 is built from 16 residues. The V end lost 0 bases, the J end lost 2 bases, and 12 bases lay between the germline ends.

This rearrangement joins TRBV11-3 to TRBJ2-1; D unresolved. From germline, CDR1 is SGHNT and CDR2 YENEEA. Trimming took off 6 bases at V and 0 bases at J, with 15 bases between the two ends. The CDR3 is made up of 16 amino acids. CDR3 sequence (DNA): TGTGCCAGCAGTAGCTGGAACTCGAGCTCCTACAATGAGCAGTTCTTC. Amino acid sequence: CASSSWNSSSYNEQFF.

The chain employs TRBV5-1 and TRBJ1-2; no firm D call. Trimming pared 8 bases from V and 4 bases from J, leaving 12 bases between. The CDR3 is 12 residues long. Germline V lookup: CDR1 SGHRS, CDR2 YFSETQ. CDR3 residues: CARGRPIYGYTF. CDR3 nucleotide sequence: TGCGCCAGAGGACGGCCGATCTATGGCTACACCTTC.

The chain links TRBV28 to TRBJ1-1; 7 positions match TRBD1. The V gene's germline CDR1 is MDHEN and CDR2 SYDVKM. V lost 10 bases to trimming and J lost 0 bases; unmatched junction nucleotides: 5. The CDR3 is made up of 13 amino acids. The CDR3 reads CATSTGMNTEAFF. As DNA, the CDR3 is TGTGCCACCTCGACAGGGATGAACACTGAAGCTTTCTTT.